The source of this T cell receptor beta chain is a study of shared T cell receptors in the human thymus. The CDR3 is made up of 17 amino acids. Germline CDR1 reads SGHTA; CDR2 reads FQGTGA. V lost 1 base to trimming and J lost 1 base, with 16 bases between them. Sequenced by immunoSEQ multiplex PCR; TCRdb stores in-frame clones only, minus some. The sample includes 700,000 or so clones, 70% to 90% seen only once; the top ten take around 0.0099%. These same data were also listed under a study on human thymus T cells. From that second work: Donor material was obtained from healthy Finnish infants undergoing corrective surgery for congenital heart defects. The source of the thymus tissue was resections taken during corrective heart surgery. Gene usage (both V and J) appeared biased in thymic and blood repertoires. Among unrelated individuals, related research reported thymic repertoires that overlapped highly.

The TCR sequence derives from a girl in the first two years of life with a congenital heart defect. This chain links TRBV7-3 with TRBJ1-1, with D tentatively TRBD1 (5 bases). Material for sequencing was thymocytes. The CDR3 sequence is CASSLKGPGGRNTEAFF. The DNA for the CDR3 is TGTGCCAGCAGCTTAAAAGGCCCCGGGGGTAGGAACACTGAAGCTTTCTTT.